Many counts were recorded for the clone carrying this T cell receptor beta chain. V lost 0 bases to trimming and J lost 0 bases, with 11 bases between them. Germline loops: CDR1 MNHEY, CDR2 SMNVEV (reference sequence). The CDR3 runs to 16 residues. The sample belongs to a study of T cells in Graves' hyperthyroidism and ophthalmopathy. Amplification yielded TCR beta CDR3 regions, with RNA transcripts as the source. Using the HTBI primer set, a first-round RT-PCR was run on the TCR CDR3. One entry per CDR3 protein, called by TCRdb with MiXCR from the multiplex PCR reads. In the table there are about 530,000 distinct CDR3 sequences, about a sixth of which are singletons.

The sample taken for sequencing was blood. This sequence was found in a woman aged 18 to 35 with Graves' ophthalmopathy. The chain combines TRBV27 with TRBJ1-1; D might be TRBD1 (5 bases). The CDR3 sequence is CASSLSEGVLNTEAFF. CDR3 nucleotide sequence: TGTGCCAGCAGTTTATCTGAAGGGGTACTGAACACTGAAGCTTTCTTT.